The 7 T cell receptor beta chains presented below share a single source sample, sequenced in a study of blood T cell repertoires in COVID-19. This table comes from immunoSEQ multiplex PCR, and its TCRdb copy is limited to in-frame clones, with some not included. The profile shows some 200,000 clones, about 91% of them singletons. Sequenced material: PBMCs or T cells enriched from blood (not recorded which). The source is a man between 18 and 29 years old with acute COVID-19.

The V gene is TRBV28, the J gene TRBJ2-1; 10 nucleotides line up with TRBD2. The trim removed 6 bases at V and 2 bases at J, leaving 7 bases unmatched. The CDR3 consists of 16 residues. Germline lookup yields CDR1 MDHEN and CDR2 SYDVKM. The CDR3 protein is CASRTRAGGAYNEQFF. The CDR3 DNA sequence: TGTGCCAGCAGGACCCGAGCGGGAGGGGCCTACAATGAGCAGTTCTTC.

The gene calls are TRBV6-2 or TRBV6-3 and TRBJ1-1, with 8 bases that match TRBD1. J lost 0 bases, V lost 2 bases, and 11 bases had no gene match. CDR3 length: 18 amino acids. In germline, CDR1 is MNHEY, CDR2 SVGEGT. For the CDR3, the DNA is TGTGCCAGCAGTTACCTTGACTCTCTCAGGGGGCTGAACACTGAAGCTTTCTTT. Its protein is CASSYLDSLRGLNTEAFF.

Worth noting for this clone: One end of the junction fails to match germline, which may point to a read error. The V call is TRBV7-6, the J call TRBJ1-5; weak D call: TRBD1 (5 bases). Per the germline V gene, CDR1 is SGHVS and CDR2 is FNYEAQ. This CDR3 region has 12 residues. The CDR3 sequence: CASSLGESPQHF. The CDR3 nucleotides read TGTGCCAGCAGTTTAGGGGAGTCGCCCCAGCATTTT.

The gene calls are TRBV11-2 and TRBJ1-2, with D possibly matching TRBD1 (5 bases). Germline values: CDR1 SGHAT, CDR2 FQNNGV. Trimming stripped 4 bases from V and 7 bases from J, with 13 bases between. The CDR3 sequence is 13 residues long. CDR3: CASSSSDRSGYTF. DNA of the CDR3: TGTGCCAGCAGCTCCTCCGACAGAAGTGGCTACACCTTC. Complete variable domain (other parts from reference TRBV11-2 and TRBJ1-2): EAGVAQSPRYKIIEKRQSVAFWCNPISGHATLYWYQQILGQGPKLLIQFQNNGVVDDSQLPKDRFSAERLKGVDSTLKIQPAKLEDSAVYLCASSSSDRSGYTFGSGTRLTVV.

V usage is TRBV5-8 and J usage is TRBJ1-6, with 8 nucleotides matching TRBD1. CDR3 size: 16 residues. J lost 6 bases, V lost 0 bases, and 5 bases had no gene match. From germline, CDR1 is SGHTS and CDR2 YDEGEE. Here the CDR3 reads CASSLGDRGFNSPLHF. As DNA, the CDR3 is TGTGCCAGCAGCTTGGGAGACAGGGGTTTTAATTCACCCCTCCACTTT.

V usage is TRBV4-1 and J usage is TRBJ2-5, with D hard to call. The V end was cut by 1 base, the J end by 1 base, with 7 bases between. The CDR3 sequence is 14 residues long. CDR1 is MGHRA and CDR2 is YSYEKL in the germline V gene. The chain's CDR3 is CASSQGPLQETQYF. The CDR3 DNA follows: TGCGCCAGCAGCCAAGGGCCCCTCCAAGAGACCCAGTACTTC.

The chain recombines TRBV30 with TRBJ2-5, with 12 bases aligning to TRBD2. V lost 5 bases, J lost 1 base, and 5 bases stayed unmatched. The length of the CDR3 is 15 residues. Germline CDR1 is GTSNPN and CDR2 is SVGIG (reference sequence). The chain's CDR3 is CAWGTGLAGQETQYF. CDR3 coding DNA: TGTGCCTGGGGAACGGGACTAGCGGGCCAAGAGACCCAGTACTTC.